The present entry profiles one TCR beta chain with its context. Germline V gene sequence: CDR1 SEHNR, CDR2 FQNEAQ (reference sequence). Trimming took 5 bases from V and 9 from J, leaving 11 bases between them. The CDR3 sequence is 13 residues long. This specimen belongs to a study of technical replicates of blood from several donors. TCRdb keeps only in-frame clones here, not all; method: immunoSEQ multiplex PCR. The data hold around 80,000 clones, with roughly 98% observed a single time. This sequence was found in a human donor in good health. The sequencing input was T cells isolated from PBMCs. The chain uses TRBV7-9 and TRBJ1-6; D possibly corresponds to TRBD1 (6 bases). The CDR3 region is CASSPQGISPLHF. DNA for the CDR3: TGTGCCAGCAGCCCCCAGGGGATTTCACCCCTCCACTTT.